Included here is one T cell receptor (beta chain) sequence, with context. It lacks a known antigen. Within one base of it there is no much larger clone, and no base qualities were kept. The data are from a study of blood T cell repertoires in COVID-19 (dated by TCRdb to 2020 to 2021). For the wider study: Samples covering the acute and convalescent phases of COVID-19 were provided by collaborators in the United States, Italy and Spain. The material from the prospective study consisted of cDNA or gDNA derived from T cells, B-cell-depleted T cells, or PBMCs. The dataset comprised deeply sampled blood TCRbeta repertoires from subjects exposed to, actively infected with, or recovered from COVID-19. A freely available public database, intended as a resource for researchers studying the immune response to SARS-CoV-2, is where the repertoires were released. The samples were drawn from two sources: the first 160 participants of the ongoing ImmuneRACE study, and over 1,000 subjects contributed by 6 global collaborators. Sample metadata almost always included a de-identified subject ID, COVID-19 status, age in years and sex. Where available, HLA class I and class II types were obtained from metadata supplied by the sample provider rather than from assay-based typing.

Including the terminal cysteine and phenylalanine, the CDR3 comprises 18 residues. Only CDR3 DNA is held: 54 bases, read in frame from base 1. V is pruned by 5 bases and J by 0 bases, leaving 9 bases of the junction without a gene match. CDR1 and CDR2 are drawn from the germline V gene (reference sequence): LGHDT, YNNKEL. Study-wide findings and limitations: The quantity of clinical and demographic metadata differed by source and by participant and was supplied without curation.

The immunoSEQ Assay, a bias-controlled multiplex PCR, was used to amplify TCRbeta CDR3 regions from genomic DNA. Concerning the study's data processing: The number of nucleated cells in each sample was estimated from the amplification of reference gene primers within the assay. To quantify the absolute abundance of each unique TCRbeta CDR3 rearrangement, sequence reads were collapsed and filtered. For each sample, productive Simpson clonality was calculated as the square root of Simpson's diversity index across productive rearrangements. This immuneACCESS table, as held by TCRdb, lists in-frame sequences with V and J called but not all clones. Of the missing ones, under half trace to an unresolved V gene in checked studies; the others have no known cause. V, J and clone size reflect that table, while D and trimming were determined from the DNA. Counted in this sample were 200,000 to 250,000 clones; roughly 84% of them appeared once. The biggest ten clones account for 3.6% of the sample.

Each collaborating institution followed its own protocols to collect whole blood in K2EDTA tubes. Collaborator samples were shipped for TCRbeta analysis as frozen whole blood, isolated PBMCs, or DNA extracted from either sample type. The sequence links TRBV3-1 (or the pseudogene TRBV3-2) to TRBJ1-6, and TRBD1 aligns with 8 junction nucleotides. The clonotype was recovered from a woman of 80 years or more with acute or convalescent COVID-19. Material for sequencing was peripheral blood. The bases are TGTGCCAGCAGCAAATGGACAGGGCAAAGCTCCTATAATTCACCCCTCCACTTT. Its amino acids are CASSKWTGQSSYNSPLHF.